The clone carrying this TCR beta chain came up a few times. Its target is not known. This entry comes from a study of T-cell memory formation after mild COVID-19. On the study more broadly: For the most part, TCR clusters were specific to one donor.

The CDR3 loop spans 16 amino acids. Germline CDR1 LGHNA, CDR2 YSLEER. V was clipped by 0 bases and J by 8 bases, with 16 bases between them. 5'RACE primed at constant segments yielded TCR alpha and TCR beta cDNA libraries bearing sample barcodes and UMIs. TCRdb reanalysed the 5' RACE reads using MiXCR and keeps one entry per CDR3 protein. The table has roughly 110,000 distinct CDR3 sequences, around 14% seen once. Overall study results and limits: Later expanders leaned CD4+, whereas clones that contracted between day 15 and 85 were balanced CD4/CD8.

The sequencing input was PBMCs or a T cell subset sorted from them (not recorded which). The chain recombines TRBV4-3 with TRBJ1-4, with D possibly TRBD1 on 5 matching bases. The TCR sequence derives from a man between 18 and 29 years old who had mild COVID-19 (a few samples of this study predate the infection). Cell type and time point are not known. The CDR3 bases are TGCGCCAGCAGCCAAGATCCGCTAGGGGTTGTCGAAAAACTGTTTTTT. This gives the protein CASSQDPLGVVEKLFF.